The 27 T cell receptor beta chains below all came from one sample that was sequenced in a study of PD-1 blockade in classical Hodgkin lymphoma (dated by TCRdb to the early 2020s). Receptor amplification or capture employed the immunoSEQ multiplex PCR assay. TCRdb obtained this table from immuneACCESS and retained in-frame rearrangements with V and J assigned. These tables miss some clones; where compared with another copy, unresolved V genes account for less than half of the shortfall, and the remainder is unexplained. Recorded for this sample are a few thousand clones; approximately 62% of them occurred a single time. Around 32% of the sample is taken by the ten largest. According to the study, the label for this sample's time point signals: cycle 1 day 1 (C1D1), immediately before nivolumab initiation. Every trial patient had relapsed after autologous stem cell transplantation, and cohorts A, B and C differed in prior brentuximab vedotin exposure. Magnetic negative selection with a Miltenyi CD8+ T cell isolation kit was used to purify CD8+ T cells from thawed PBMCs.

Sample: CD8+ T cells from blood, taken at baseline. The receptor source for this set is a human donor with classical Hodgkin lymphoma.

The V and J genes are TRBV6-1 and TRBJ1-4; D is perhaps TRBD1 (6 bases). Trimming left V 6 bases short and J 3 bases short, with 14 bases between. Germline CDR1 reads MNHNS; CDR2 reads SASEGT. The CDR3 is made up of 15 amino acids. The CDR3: CASRGGPGANEKLFF. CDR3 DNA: TGTGCCAGCAGGGGGGGGCCAGGTGCTAATGAAAAACTGTTTTTT.

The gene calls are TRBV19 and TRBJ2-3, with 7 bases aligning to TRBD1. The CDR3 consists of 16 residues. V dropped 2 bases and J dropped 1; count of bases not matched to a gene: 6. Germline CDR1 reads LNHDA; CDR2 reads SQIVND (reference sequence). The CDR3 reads CASSIQGVSGTDTQYF. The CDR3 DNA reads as TGTGCCAGTAGTATACAGGGGGTCTCCGGCACAGATACGCAGTATTTT.

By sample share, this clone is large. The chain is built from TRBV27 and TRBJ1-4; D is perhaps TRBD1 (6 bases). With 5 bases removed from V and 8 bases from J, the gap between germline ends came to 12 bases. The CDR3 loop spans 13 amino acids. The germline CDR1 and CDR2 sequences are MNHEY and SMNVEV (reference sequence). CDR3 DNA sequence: TGTGCCAGCAGTCTACAGGGTCAGGAAAAACTGTTTTTT. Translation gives CASSLQGQEKLFF.

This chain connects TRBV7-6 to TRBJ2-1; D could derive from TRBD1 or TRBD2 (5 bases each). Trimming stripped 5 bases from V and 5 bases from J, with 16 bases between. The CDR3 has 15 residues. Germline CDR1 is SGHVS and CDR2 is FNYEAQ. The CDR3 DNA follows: TGTGCCAGCAGCCAAACTCACTCGGGGCACAATGAGCAGTTCTTC. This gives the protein CASSQTHSGHNEQFF.

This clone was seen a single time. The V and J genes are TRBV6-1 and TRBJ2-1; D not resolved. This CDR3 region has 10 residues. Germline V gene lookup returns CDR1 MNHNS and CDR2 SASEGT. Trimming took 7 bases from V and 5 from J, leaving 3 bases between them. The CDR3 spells CASNHNEQFF. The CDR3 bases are TGTGCCAGCAACCACAATGAGCAGTTCTTC.

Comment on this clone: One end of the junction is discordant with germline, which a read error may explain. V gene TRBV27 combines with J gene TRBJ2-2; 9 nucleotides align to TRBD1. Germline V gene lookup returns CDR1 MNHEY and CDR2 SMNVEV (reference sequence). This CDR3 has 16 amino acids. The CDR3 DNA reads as TGTGCCAGCAGTCTATCACAGGGGGCGTGGACCGGGGAGCTGTTTTTT. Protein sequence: CASSLSQGAWTGELFF.

The CDR3 DNA reads as TGTGCCAGCAGCTCAGGGGCCGCTTACAATGAGCAGTTCTTC. This encodes CASSSGAAYNEQFF. The rearrangement joins TRBV27 to TRBJ2-1; maybe TRBD1 (6 bases). Trimming took 6 bases from V and 4 from J, leaving 13 bases between them. The CDR3 has 14 residues. Germline CDR1 and CDR2: MNHEY and SMNVEV (reference sequence).

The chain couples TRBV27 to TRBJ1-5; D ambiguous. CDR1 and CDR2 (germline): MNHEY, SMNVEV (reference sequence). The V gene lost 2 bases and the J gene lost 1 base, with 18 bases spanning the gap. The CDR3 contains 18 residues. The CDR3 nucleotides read TGTGCCAGCAGTTTAACGGCACCTTCCCCCGGGAGCAATCAGCCCCAGCATTTT. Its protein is CASSLTAPSPGSNQPQHF.

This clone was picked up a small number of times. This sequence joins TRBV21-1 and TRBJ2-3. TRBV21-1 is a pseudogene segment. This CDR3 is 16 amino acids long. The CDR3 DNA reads TGTGCCAGCAGCAAACAGGCACAGGACTTCACAGATACGCAGTATTTT. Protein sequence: CASSKQAQDFTDTQYF.

The chain's CDR3 is CASSDRTSGPKNIQYF. The CDR3 nucleotides are TGTGCCAGCAGCGACCGGACTAGCGGGCCCAAAAACATTCAGTACTTC. The rearrangement joins TRBV9 to TRBJ2-4; 11 bases line up with TRBD2. Losses at the gene ends were 3 bases for V and 2 bases for J; bases not matched to a gene: 4. The CDR3 sequence is 16 residues long. From germline, CDR1 is SGDLS and CDR2 YYNGEE.

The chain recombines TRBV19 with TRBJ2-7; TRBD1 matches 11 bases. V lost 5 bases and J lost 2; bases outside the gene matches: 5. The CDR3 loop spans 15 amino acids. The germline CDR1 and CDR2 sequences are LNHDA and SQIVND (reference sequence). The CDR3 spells CASSARDRGAYEQYF. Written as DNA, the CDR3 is TGTGCCAGTAGTGCTCGGGACAGGGGGGCCTACGAGCAGTACTTC.

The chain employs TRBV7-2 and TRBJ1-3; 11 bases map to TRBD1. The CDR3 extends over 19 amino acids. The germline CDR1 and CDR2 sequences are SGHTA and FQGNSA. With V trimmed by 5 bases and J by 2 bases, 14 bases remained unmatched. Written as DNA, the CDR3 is TGTGCCAGCAGCATCTTATGGGCCCCGGGACAGGGGGCTGGAAACACCATATATTTT. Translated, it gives CASSILWAPGQGAGNTIYF.

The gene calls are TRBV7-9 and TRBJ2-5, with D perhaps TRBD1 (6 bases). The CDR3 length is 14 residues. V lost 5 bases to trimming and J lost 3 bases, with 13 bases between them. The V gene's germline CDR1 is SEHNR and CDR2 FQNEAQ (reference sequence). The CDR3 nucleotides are TGTGCCAGCAGCCCCCGGGACACCGAAGAGACCCAGTACTTC. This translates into CASSPRDTEETQYF.

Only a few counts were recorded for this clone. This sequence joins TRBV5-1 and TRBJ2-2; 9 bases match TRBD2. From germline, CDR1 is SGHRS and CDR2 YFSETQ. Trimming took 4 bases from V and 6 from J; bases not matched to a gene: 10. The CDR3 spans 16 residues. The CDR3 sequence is CASSQMGLAGSGELFF. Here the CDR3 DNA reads TGCGCCAGCAGCCAAATGGGGCTAGCGGGATCCGGGGAGCTGTTTTTT.

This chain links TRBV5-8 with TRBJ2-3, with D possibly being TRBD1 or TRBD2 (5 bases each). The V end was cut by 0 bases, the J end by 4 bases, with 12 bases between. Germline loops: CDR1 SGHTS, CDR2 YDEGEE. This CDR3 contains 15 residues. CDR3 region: CASSLDRGVADTQYF. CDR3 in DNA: TGTGCCAGCAGCTTGGATCGGGGCGTAGCAGATACGCAGTATTTT.

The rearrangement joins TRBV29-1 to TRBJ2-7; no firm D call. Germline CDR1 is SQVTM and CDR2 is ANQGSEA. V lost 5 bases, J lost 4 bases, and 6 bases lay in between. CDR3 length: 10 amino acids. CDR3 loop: CSVLEYEQYF. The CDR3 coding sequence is TGCAGCGTTTTGGAATACGAGCAGTACTTC.

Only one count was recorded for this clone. CDR3 residues: CASSLQISYEQYF. CDR3 DNA sequence: TGCGCCAGCAGCTTGCAGATATCCTACGAGCAGTACTTC. V usage is TRBV5-1 and J usage is TRBJ2-7; D unresolved. The germline CDR1 and CDR2 sequences are SGHRS and YFSETQ. CDR3 size: 13 residues. V was pared by 1 base and J by 1 base, with 6 bases between.

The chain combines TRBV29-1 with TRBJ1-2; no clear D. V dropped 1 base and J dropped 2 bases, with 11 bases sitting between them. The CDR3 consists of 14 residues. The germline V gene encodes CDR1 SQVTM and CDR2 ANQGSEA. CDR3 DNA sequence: TGCAGCGTTGAAGGGAGAACGGGGAACTATGGCTACACCTTC. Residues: CSVEGRTGNYGYTF. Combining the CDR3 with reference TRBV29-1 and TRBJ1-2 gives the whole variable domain SAVISQKPSRDICQRGTSLTIQCQVDSQVTMMFWYRQQPGQSLTLIATANQGSEATYESGFVIDKFPISRPNLTFSTLTVSNMSPEDSSIYLCSVEGRTGNYGYTFGSGTRLTVV.

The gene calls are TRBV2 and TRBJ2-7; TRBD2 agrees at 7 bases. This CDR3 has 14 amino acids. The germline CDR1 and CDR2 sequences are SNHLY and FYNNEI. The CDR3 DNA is TGTGCTACTGCGGGGGAAACGAGCTCCTACGAGCAGTACTTC. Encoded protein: CATAGETSSYEQYF.

The chain's CDR3 is CAWSEVFYTEAFF. The CDR3 bases are TGTGCCTGGAGTGAGGTGTTTTACACTGAAGCTTTCTTT. V usage is TRBV30 and J usage is TRBJ1-1; D ambiguous. Trimming pared 1 base from V and 3 bases from J, leaving 9 bases between. The V gene's germline CDR1 is GTSNPN and CDR2 SVGIG (reference sequence). The CDR3 totals 13 residues. The full variable domain, with the rest looked up from reference TRBV30 and TRBJ1-1, is SQTIHQWPATLVQPVGSPLSLECTVEGTSNPNLYWYRQAAGRGLQLLFYSVGIGQISSEVPQNLSASRPQDRQFILSSKKLLLSDSGFYLCAWSEVFYTEAFFGQGTRLTVV.

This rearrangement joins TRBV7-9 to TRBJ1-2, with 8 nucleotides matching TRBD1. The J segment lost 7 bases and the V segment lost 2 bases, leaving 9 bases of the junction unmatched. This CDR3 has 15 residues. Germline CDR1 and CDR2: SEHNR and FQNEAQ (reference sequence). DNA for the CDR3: TGTGCCAGCAGCTTACCCGGGACAGGTTACTCTGGCTACACCTTC. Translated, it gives CASSLPGTGYSGYTF.

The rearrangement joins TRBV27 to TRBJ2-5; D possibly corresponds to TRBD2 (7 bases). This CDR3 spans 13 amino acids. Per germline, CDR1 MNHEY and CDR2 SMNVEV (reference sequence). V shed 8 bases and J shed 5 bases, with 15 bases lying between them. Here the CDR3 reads CASRRGGGETQYF. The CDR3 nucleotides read TGTGCCAGCCGGAGGGGAGGGGGTGAGACCCAGTACTTC.

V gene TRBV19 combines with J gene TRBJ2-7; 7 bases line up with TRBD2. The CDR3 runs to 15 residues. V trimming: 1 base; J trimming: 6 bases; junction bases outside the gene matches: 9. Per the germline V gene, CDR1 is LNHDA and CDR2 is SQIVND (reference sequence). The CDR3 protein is CASSIGAGVVLEQYF. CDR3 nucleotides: TGTGCCAGTAGTATAGGGGCGGGAGTTGTCCTCGAGCAGTACTTC.

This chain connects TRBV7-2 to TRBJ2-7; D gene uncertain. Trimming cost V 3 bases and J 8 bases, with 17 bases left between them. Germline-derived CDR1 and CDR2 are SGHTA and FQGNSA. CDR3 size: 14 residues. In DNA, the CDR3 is TGTGCCAGCAGCTTCCCAAGCGAGCTTACGAAGCAGTACTTC. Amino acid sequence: CASSFPSELTKQYF.

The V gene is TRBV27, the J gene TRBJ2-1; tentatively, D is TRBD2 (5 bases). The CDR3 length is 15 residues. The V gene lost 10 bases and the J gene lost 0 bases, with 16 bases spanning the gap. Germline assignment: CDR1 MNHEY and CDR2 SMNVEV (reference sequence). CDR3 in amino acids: CATHSGISSYNEQFF. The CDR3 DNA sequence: TGTGCCACCCACTCCGGGATAAGCTCCTACAATGAGCAGTTCTTC.

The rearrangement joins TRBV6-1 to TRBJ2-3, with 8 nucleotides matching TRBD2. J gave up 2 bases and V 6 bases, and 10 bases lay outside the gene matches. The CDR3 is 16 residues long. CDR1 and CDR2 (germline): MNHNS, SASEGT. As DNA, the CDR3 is TGTGCCAGCAGGGAACTAGCGGTGGGAGACACAGATACGCAGTATTTT. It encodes CASRELAVGDTDTQYF.

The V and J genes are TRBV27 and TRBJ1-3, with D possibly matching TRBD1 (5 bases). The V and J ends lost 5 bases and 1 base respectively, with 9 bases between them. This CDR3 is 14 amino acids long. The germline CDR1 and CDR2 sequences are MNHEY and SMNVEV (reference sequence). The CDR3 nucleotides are TGTGCCAGCAGTCCTGGGGGTTCTGGAAACACCATATATTTT. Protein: CASSPGGSGNTIYF.